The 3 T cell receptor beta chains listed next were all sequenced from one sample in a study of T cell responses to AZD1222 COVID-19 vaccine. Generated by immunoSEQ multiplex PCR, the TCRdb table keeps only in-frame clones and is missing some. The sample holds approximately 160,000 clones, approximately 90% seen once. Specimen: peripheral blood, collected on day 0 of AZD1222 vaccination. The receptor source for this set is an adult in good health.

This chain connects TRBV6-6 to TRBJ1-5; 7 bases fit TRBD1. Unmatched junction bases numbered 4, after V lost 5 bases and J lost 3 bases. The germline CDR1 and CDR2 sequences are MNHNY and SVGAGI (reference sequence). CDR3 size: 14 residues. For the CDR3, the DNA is TGTGCCAGCAGTCCCGGGACAGTCAATCAGCCCCAGCATTTT. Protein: CASSPGTVNQPQHF.

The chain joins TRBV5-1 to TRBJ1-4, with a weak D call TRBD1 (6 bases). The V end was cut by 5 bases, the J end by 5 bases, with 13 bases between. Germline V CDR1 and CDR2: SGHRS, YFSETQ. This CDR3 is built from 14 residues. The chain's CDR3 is CASRSTGSNEKLFF. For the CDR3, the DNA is TGCGCCAGCAGATCGACAGGCTCCAATGAAAAACTGTTTTTT.

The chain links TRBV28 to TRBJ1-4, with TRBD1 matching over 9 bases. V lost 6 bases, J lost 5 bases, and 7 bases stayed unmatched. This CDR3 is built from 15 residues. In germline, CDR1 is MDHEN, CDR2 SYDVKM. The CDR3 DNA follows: TGTGCCAGCAGGTTTGGGACAGGGACAAATGAAAAACTGTTTTTT. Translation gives CASRFGTGTNEKLFF. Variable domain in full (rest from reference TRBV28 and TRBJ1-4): DVKVTQSSRYLVKRTGEKVFLECVQDMDHENMFWYRQDPGLGLRLIYFSYDVKMKEKGDIPEGYSVSREKKERFSLILESASTNQTSMYLCASRFGTGTNEKLFFGSGTQLSVL.